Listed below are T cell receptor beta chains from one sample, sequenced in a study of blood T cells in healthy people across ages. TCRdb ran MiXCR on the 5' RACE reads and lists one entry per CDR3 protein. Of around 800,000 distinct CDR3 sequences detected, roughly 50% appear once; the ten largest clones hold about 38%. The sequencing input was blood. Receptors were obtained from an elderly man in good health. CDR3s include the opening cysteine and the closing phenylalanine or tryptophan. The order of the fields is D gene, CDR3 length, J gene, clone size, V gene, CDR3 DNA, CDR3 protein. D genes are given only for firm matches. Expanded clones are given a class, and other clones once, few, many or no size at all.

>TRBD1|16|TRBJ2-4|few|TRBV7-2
TGTGCCAGCAGCTCGGGACAGGGAAAAGCCAAAAACATTCAGTACTTC
CASSSGQGKAKNIQYF
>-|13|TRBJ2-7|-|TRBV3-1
TGTGCCAGCAGCCAAGGGCAGAAAGGCAAGCAGTACTTC
CASSQGQKGKQYF
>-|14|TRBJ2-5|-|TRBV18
TGTGCCAGCTCATCCCCTGGAGAGAGGGAGACCCAGTACTTC
CASSSPGERETQYF
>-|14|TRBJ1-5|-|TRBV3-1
TGTGCCAGCAGCCAGTCACAGGGACGGCAGCCCCAGCATTTT
CASSQSQGRQPQHF
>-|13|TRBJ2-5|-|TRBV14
TGTGCCAGCAGCCAAGGGTTCAGCGGGACCCAGTACTTC
CASSQGFSGTQYF
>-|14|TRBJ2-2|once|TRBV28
TGTGCCAGCACCGGTGCAGGGCGTACCGGGGAGCTGTTTTTT
CASTGAGRTGELFF
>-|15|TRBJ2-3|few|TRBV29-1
TGCAGCGCCAAACAGGGAGGCAGTAACACAGATACGCAGTATTTT
CSAKQGGSNTDTQYF
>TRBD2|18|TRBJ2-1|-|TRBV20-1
TGCAGTGTCGAGACCCAAACTAGCGCCACTTACTCCTACAATGAGCAGTTCTTC
CSVETQTSATYSYNEQFF
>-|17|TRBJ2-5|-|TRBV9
TGTGCCAGCAGCGTATCGACTAGTGGGCCGGCTCAAGAGACCCAGTACTTC
CASSVSTSGPAQETQYF
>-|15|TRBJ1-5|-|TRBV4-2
TGTGCCAGCAGCCAAGATGGGAGGGGAAATCAGCCCCAGCATTTT
CASSQDGRGNQPQHF
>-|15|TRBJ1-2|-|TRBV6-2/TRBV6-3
TGTGCCAGCACCGAGGACGAGGGGGCTAACTATGGCTACACCTTC
CASTEDEGANYGYTF
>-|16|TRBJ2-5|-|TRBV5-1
TGCGCCAGCAGCAGGGATCCGGGAGCGGGCCCGCGTGAGCAGTACTTC
CASSRDPGAGPREQYF
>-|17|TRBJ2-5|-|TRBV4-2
TGTGCCAGCAGCCAAGTCCAGGGGAGGGCCGTCGCCAATGAGCAGTACTTC
CASSQVQGRAVANEQYF
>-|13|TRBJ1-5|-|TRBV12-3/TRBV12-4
TGTGCCAGCAGGCGGGGATCGAATCAGCCCCAGCATTTT
CASRRGSNQPQHF
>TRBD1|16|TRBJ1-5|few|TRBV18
TGTGCCAGCTCACCCCCGGGGACAGGGGAGACTCAGCCCCAGCATTTT
CASSPPGTGETQPQHF
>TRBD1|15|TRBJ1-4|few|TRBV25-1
TGTGCCAGCAGTGACCTTCAGGGGGTTGGTGAAAAACTGTTTTTT
CASSDLQGVGEKLFF
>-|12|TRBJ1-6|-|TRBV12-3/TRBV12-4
TGTGCCAGCAGACCGGCGAATTCACCCCTCCACTTT
CASRPANSPLHF
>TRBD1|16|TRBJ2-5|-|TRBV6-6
TGTGCCAGCAGTCGCCCGGGCCTAGGGGACAGAGAGACCCAGTACTTC
CASSRPGLGDRETQYF
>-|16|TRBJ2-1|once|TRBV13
TGTGCCAGCAGCTTATTAGGGGGGACACTAAACAATGAGCAGTTCTTC
CASSLLGGTLNNEQFF
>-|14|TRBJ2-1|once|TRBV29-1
TGCAGCGGGTTTACGGGGAGCTCCTACAATGAGCAGTTCTTC
CSGFTGSSYNEQFF
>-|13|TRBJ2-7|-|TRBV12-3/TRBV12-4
TGTGCCAGCAGTTGGAAGGGAGGCGGCGAGCAGTACTTC
CASSWKGGGEQYF
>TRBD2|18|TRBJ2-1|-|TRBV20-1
TGCAGTGCTAGAGATCGGCTAGCGGGAGTAAGAATTAGGAATGAGCAGTTCTTC
CSARDRLAGVRIRNEQFF
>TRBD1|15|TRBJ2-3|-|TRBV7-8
TGTGCCAGCGCCACCGGGACAGGGGAGCACAGATACGCGTATTTT
CASATGTGEHRYAYF
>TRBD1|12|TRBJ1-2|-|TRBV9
TGTGCCAGCAGCCTCACAGGGGTGGGCTACACCTTC
CASSLTGVGYTF
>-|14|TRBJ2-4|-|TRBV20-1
TGCAGTGCGACGGGTGGGGCCTGGAGGGACATTCAGTACTTC
CSATGGAWRDIQYF
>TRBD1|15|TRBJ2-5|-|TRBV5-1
TGCGCCAGCGGGCCGGGACAGCGGTCGTCGGAGACCCAGTACTTC
CASGPGQRSSETQYF
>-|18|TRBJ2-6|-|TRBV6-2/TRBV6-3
TGTGCCAGCAGTTGGACAAAGGACTTCAGTTCCGGGGCCAACGTCCTGACTTTC
CASSWTKDFSSGANVLTF
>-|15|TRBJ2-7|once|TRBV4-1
TGCGCCAGCAGCCAAACACGGGGCACAGCCTACGAGCAGTACTTC
CASSQTRGTAYEQYF
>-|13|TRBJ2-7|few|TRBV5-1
TGCGCCAGCAGTATGGACAGAACCTACGAGCAGTACTTC
CASSMDRTYEQYF
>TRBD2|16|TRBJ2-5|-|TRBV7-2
TGTGCCAGCAGCCCAAATTTAAGCGGGAGAGGAGAGACCCAGTACTTC
CASSPNLSGRGETQYF
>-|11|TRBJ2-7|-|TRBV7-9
TGTGCCAGCAGCACGGTGGGCGAGCAGTACTTC
CASSTVGEQYF
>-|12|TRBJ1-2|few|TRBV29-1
TGCAGCGTTGACCGGCAGGGCCATGGCTACACCTTC
CSVDRQGHGYTF
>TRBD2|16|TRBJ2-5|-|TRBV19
TGTGCCACCTCTCGATCGGGAAGCGGGAGAGGAGAGACCCAGTACTTC
CATSRSGSGRGETQYF
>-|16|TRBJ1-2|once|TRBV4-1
TGCGCCAGCAGCCCAGAACCGGGCTCTCACGTGGGTGGCTACACCTTC
CASSPEPGSHVGGYTF
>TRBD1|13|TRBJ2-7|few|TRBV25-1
TGTGCCAGCAGGGGACAGTTCTCCTACGAGCAGTACTTC
CASRGQFSYEQYF
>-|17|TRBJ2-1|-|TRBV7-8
TGTGCCAGCAGCTTTCCGGGGCTCCAAGCATCCTACAATGAGCAGTTCTTC
CASSFPGLQASYNEQFF
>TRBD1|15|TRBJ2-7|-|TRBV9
TGTGCCAGCAGCGTAGGACAGGGGAAAGCCTACGAGCAGTACTTC
CASSVGQGKAYEQYF
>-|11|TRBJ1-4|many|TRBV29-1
TGCAGCGTTGAAGGTCAGCAAAAACTGTTTTTT
CSVEGQQKLFF
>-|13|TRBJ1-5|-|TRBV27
TGTGCCACTGGGCCTTTCCAGAGTCAGCCCCAGCATTTT
CATGPFQSQPQHF
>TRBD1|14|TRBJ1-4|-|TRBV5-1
TGCGCCAGCAGCCCAGGACAGGGCTATGAAAAACTGTTTTTT
CASSPGQGYEKLFF
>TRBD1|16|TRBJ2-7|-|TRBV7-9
TGTGCCAGCAGCTTAGCGATAGGGACAGGGCGCAACGAGCAGTACTTC
CASSLAIGTGRNEQYF
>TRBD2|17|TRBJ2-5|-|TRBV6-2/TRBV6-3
TGTGCCAGCAGTTTCGGCTTTGGACTAGCGGGCCAAGAGACCCAGTACTTC
CASSFGFGLAGQETQYF
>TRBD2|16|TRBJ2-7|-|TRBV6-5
TGTGCCAGCAGTTACTCAGGGCTAGCGGTACCCTACGAGCAGTACTTC
CASSYSGLAVPYEQYF
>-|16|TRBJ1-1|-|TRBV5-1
TGCGCCAGCAGCTTGGGGATATCATCGTATCAGGCTGAAGCTTTCTTT
CASSLGISSYQAEAFF
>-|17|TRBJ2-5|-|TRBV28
TGTGCCAGCAGTTTCCCGAGGGGGGGACAGGTACAAGAGACCCAGTACTTC
CASSFPRGGQVQETQYF
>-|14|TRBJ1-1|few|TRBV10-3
TGTGCCATCAGTGATGGCCTCCCCTCCACTGAAGCTTTCTTT
CAISDGLPSTEAFF
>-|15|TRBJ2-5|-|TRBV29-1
TGCAGCGTTAAGGGGGCGGGAGGCCCTCAAGAGACCCAGTACTTC
CSVKGAGGPQETQYF